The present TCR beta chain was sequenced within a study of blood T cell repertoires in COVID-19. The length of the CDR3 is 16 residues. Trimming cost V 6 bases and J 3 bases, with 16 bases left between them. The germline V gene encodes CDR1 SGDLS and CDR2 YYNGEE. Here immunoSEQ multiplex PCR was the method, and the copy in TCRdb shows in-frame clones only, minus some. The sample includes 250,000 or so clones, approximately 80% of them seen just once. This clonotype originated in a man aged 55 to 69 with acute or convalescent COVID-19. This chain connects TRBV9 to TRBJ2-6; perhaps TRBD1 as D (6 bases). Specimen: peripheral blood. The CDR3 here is CASTPQGQSGANVLTF. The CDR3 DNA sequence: TGTGCCAGCACCCCTCAGGGGCAAAGTGGGGCCAACGTCCTGACTTTC.